The 9 T cell receptor beta chains below come from one sample, sequenced in a study of T cells and Merkel cell carcinoma outcomes (dated by TCRdb to 2018 to 2020). Library generation was performed with the immunoSEQ multiplex PCR assay. TCRdb re-hosts the immuneACCESS table, in-frame sequences only. Its copies lack some clones; in the studies checked, an unresolved V gene accounts for under half of them, and the cause for the rest is not known. This sample has 14,000 or so clones in its table, and more than 90% of those were observed once. The ten largest clones add up to more than 1.5% of the sample. The sample taken for sequencing was tumor tissue from Merkel cell carcinoma. The receptors shown here come from a human donor with Merkel cell carcinoma.

This chain connects TRBV7-2 to TRBJ1-1, with D unresolved. V was shortened by 5 bases and J by 1 base, with 11 bases between the two germline ends. The germline V gene has CDR1 SGHTA and CDR2 FQGNSA. This CDR3 is 14 amino acids long. CDR3 nucleotides: TGTGCCAGCAGCGGGTTACTAGGGAACACTGAAGCTTTCTTT. It translates to CASSGLLGNTEAFF.

The V and J genes are TRBV9 and TRBJ1-3; D gene ambiguous. Germline loops: CDR1 SGDLS, CDR2 YYNGEE. The CDR3 covers 15 residues. V shed 4 bases and J shed 4 bases, with 15 bases lying between them. Here the CDR3 reads CASSPDITEGNTIYF. In DNA form, the CDR3 reads TGTGCCAGCAGCCCCGACATAACGGAAGGAAACACCATATATTTT.

The rearrangement joins TRBV10-3 to TRBJ2-5; no reliable D call. There are 18 residues in the CDR3. Germline V gene lookup returns CDR1 ENHRY and CDR2 SYGVKD. V dropped 3 bases and J dropped 3 bases, with 23 bases sitting between them. The CDR3 spells CAISDETHPPGPKETQYF. CDR3 bases: TGTGCCATCAGTGATGAGACACATCCACCAGGTCCTAAAGAGACCCAGTACTTC.

V is TRBV2 and J is TRBJ2-3; the D gene is possibly TRBD2 (5 bases). This CDR3 has 13 amino acids. Germline V lookup: CDR1 SNHLY, CDR2 FYNNEI. Trimming left V 5 bases short and J 2 bases short, with 8 bases between. The CDR3: CASSSGTTDTQYF. The CDR3 DNA reads as TGTGCCAGCAGTTCGGGAACCACAGATACGCAGTATTTT. Based on the CDR3 plus reference TRBV2 and TRBJ2-3, the full variable domain is EPEVTQTPSHQVTQMGQEVILRCVPISNHLYFYWYRQILGQKVEFLVSFYNNEISEKSEIFDDQFSVERPDGSNFTLKIRSTKLEDSAMYFCASSSGTTDTQYFGPGTRLTVL.

This clone was detected only once. This chain links TRBV11-2 with TRBJ1-2; D gene uncertain. Trimming pared 5 bases from V and 0 bases from J, leaving 16 bases between. The CDR3 is 16 amino acids. The germline gives CDR1 SGHAT, CDR2 FQNNGV. The DNA for the CDR3 is TGTGCCAGCAGCCCGATGATTGGCACGTCTAACTATGGCTACACCTTC. The encoded protein is CASSPMIGTSNYGYTF.

The table lists this clone with a count of one. The J gene is TRBJ1-1, the V gene TRBV9; D is uncertain. Germline values: CDR1 SGDLS, CDR2 YYNGEE. The CDR3 extends over 14 amino acids. Trimming stripped 0 bases from V and 4 bases from J, with 10 bases between. Here the CDR3 DNA reads TGTGCCAGCAGCGTAGCTTCGACAAGCACTGAAGCTTTCTTT. Its protein is CASSVASTSTEAFF.

CDR3 nucleotide sequence: TGCGCCAGCAGCCAACTAGCGGGAGATGACGGGGAGCTGTTTTTT. Residues: CASSQLAGDDGELFF. V usage is TRBV5-1 and J usage is TRBJ2-2; the match to TRBD2 covers 11 bases. The CDR3 spans 15 residues. Germline CDR1 is SGHRS and CDR2 is YFSETQ. With V trimmed by 4 bases and J by 7 bases, 6 bases remained unmatched.

This clone has a single count. CDR3 bases: TGCAGCGTTGAAGTTGCCCCGGAACTGTTTTTT. Translated, it gives CSVEVAPELFF. V usage is TRBV29-1 and J usage is TRBJ1-4; D unresolved. CDR3 size: 11 residues. With 1 base removed from V and 12 bases from J, the gap between germline ends came to 9 bases. Germline CDR1 and CDR2: SQVTM and ANQGSEA.

The chain carries TRBV9 and TRBJ2-1; D is possibly TRBD2 (5 bases). Germline V lookup: CDR1 SGDLS, CDR2 YYNGEE. The CDR3 is 18 amino acids. Trimming cost V 1 base and J 0 bases, with 17 bases left between them. The CDR3 protein is CASSVYPSFYRSYNEQFF. The CDR3 nucleotides read TGTGCCAGCAGCGTATATCCTAGCTTTTATCGCTCCTACAATGAGCAGTTCTTC.